The clone carrying this T cell receptor beta chain was counted a few times. Its specificity is unknown. V was trimmed by 2 bases and J by 4 bases, leaving 9 bases between them. The CDR3 covers 14 residues. Germline CDR1 and CDR2: SGHTA and FQGNSA. The data stem from a study of CD8 T cells in ankylosing spondylitis. Study-level results: Those disease-linked clones were CD8+; they were also relatively rare in peripheral blood. Within ankylosing spondylitis blood, a TCR beta motif made up of under 10 highly homologous variants appeared to be characteristic.

TCR beta libraries were made by quantitative 5'-RACE with molecular barcodes. TCRdb re-analysed the 5' RACE reads in MiXCR, keeping a single row per CDR3 protein. This table holds 190,000 or so distinct CDR3 sequences, around 13% found once. This sequence originates from a male donor with ankylosing spondylitis or in good health (not recorded which). The V and J genes are TRBV7-2 and TRBJ2-1, with no clear D. The sequenced material came from blood, either unsorted or a sorted T cell fraction (not recorded which). The CDR3 DNA reads TGTGCCAGCAGCTTATATCCCCTTTACAATGAGCAGTTCTTC. The encoded protein is CASSLYPLYNEQFF.